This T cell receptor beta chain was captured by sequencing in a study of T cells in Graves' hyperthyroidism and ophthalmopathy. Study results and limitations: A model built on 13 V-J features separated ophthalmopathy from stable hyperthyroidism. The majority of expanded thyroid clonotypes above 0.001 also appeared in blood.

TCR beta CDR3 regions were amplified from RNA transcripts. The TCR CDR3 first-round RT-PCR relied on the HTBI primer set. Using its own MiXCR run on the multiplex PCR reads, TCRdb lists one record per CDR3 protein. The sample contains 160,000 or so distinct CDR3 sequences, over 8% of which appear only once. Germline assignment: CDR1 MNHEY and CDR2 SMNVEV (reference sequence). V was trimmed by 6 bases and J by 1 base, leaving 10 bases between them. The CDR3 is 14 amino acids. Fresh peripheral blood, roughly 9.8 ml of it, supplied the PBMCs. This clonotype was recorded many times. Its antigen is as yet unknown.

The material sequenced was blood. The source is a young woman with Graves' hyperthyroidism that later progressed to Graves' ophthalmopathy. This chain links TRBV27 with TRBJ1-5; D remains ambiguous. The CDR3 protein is CASSSLGSNQPQHF. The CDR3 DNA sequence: TGTGCCAGCAGCTCCCTAGGCAGCAATCAGCCCCAGCATTTT.